This TCR beta chain was captured in a study of shared clonotypes between healthy human individuals. Study as a whole: Two women and a few men aged 18 to 49 made up the donors.

On this clone itself: Its antigen is still unknown.

This CDR3 has 16 residues. The V and J ends lost 5 bases and 3 bases, in that order; junction bases with no gene match: 9. Germline V lookup: CDR1 SGHVS, CDR2 FQNEAQ. The study, taken as a whole, reports: The sharing of roughly 5% of naive CD4 clonotypes was seen across several donors.

Replicate sorted-subset PCRs were loaded with around 200 ng DNA, 29,000 or so T cell genomes. Sequencing was performed with immunoSEQ multiplex PCR; in TCRdb, only in-frame clones are kept and a portion is missing. Of under 2.5 million clones in the sample, roughly 90% were seen once. This chain joins TRBV7-8 and TRBJ2-3; 9 positions agree with TRBD2. Sequencing used naive CD4+ T cells from PBMCs. Described subset: CD45RA+ positively selected. The receptor was isolated from a young man in good health. Some clones in this sample may be carry-over from other donors' samples. CDR3 nucleotide sequence: TGTGCCAGCAGCAGACGCCGACTAGCGGAAACAGATACGCAGTATTTT. The encoded protein is CASSRRRLAETDTQYF.